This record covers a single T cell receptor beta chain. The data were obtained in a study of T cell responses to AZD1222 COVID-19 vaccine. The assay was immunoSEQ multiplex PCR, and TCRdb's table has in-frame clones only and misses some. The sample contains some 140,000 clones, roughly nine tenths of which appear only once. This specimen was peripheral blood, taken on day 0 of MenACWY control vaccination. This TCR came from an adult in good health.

The CDR3 DNA sequence: TGTGCTAGTGGTTTGGCCCGGGGCGGACAGGGCTCCAATCAGCCCCAGCATTTT. Its protein product is CASGLARGGQGSNQPQHF. The chain recombines TRBV12-5 with TRBJ1-5; TRBD1 agrees at 8 bases. Trimming cost V 1 base and J 3 bases; bases outside gene matches: 11. The CDR3 consists of 18 residues. Per the germline V gene, CDR1 is LGHNT and CDR2 is FRNRAP. Full variable domain (outside the CDR3, taken from reference TRBV12-5 and TRBJ1-5): DARVTQTPRHKVTEMGQEVTMRCQPILGHNTVFWYRQTMMQGLELLAYFRNRAPLDDSGMPKDRFSAEMPDATLATLKIQPSEPRDSAVYFCASGLARGGQGSNQPQHFGDGTRLSIL.